The rows below give T cell receptor beta chains drawn from one sample of a study of PD-1 blockade in classical Hodgkin lymphoma. Using immunoSEQ multiplex PCR, the repertoire was profiled, and TCRdb retains in-frame clones only, with some absent. Of 150,000 or so clones listed, under 85% are singletons. The sequencing here drew on peripheral blood mononuclear cells (PBMCs), taken before the second cycle of nivolumab. Source of these receptors: a human donor with classical Hodgkin lymphoma. Both conserved end residues are part of each CDR3. The D gene is left open where the match is weak. Where a row states a size, it is once, few, many or the class of an expanded clone; other rows omit it.

TRBV18	15	-	TRBJ2-5	-	TGTGCCAGCTCACCACCGAGTGGCAGCCAAGAGACCCAGTACTTC	CASSPPSGSQETQYF
TRBV9	18	-	TRBJ2-5	-	TGTGCCAGCAGCGTAGGCGACTGGGCAGGGAACGCCGGAGAGACCCAGTACTTC	CASSVGDWAGNAGETQYF
TRBV7-9	15	-	TRBJ2-4	-	TGTGCCAGCAGCTTAGGGATCGGGGGTCACGACATTCAGTACTTC	CASSLGIGGHDIQYF
TRBV5-6	14	-	TRBJ1-1	-	TGTGCCAGCAGCTTGGTGGCAGGGTTAACTGAAGCTTTCTTT	CASSLVAGLTEAFF
TRBV9	14	-	TRBJ2-7	-	TGTGCCAGCAGCGTAGGCGGTTCCTCCTACGAGCAGTACTTC	CASSVGGSSYEQYF
TRBV11-3	15	-	TRBJ1-1	-	TGTGCCAGCAGCTTAGCCGGACAGCGGAACACTGAAGCTTTCTTT	CASSLAGQRNTEAFF
TRBV5-1	14	-	TRBJ2-5	TRBD2	TGCGCCAGCGGACTAGCGGGAGTGGTAGAGACCCAGTACTTC	CASGLAGVVETQYF
TRBV6-1	16	-	TRBJ2-1	-	TGTGCCAGCGGTGGGCGGGGGCCTATAACCTACAATGAGCAGTTCTTC	CASGGRGPITYNEQFF
TRBV10-3	18	-	TRBJ1-3	-	TGTGCCATCAGTGCGAGGCGCCGGCAGGGTCCCTCTGGAAACACCATATATTTT	CAISARRRQGPSGNTIYF
TRBV27	14	once	TRBJ2-7	TRBD2	TGTGCCAGCAGTTTCTTCGGGACTAGCACCGAGCAGTACTTC	CASSFFGTSTEQYF
TRBV18	13	-	TRBJ2-5	-	TGTGCCAGCTCACCGGGAGACCAAGAGACCCAGTACTTC	CASSPGDQETQYF
TRBV18	16	-	TRBJ2-5	-	TGTGCCAGCTCACCCTACCCCTTGCCAGGACAAGAGACCCAGTACTTC	CASSPYPLPGQETQYF
TRBV28	15	-	TRBJ1-2	-	TGTGCCAGCAGTGAGCAGAATTCAAATCTTGGTGGCTACACCTTC	CASSEQNSNLGGYTF
TRBV5-8	16	once	TRBJ2-5	TRBD1	TGTGCCAGCAGCTTAGGCTACCAGGGGGCTGGGGAGACCCAGTACTTC	CASSLGYQGAGETQYF
TRBV5-6	17	-	TRBJ1-3	TRBD1	TGTGCCAGCAGCTTACGAGGGGGCCACTCCTCTGGAAACACCATATATTTT	CASSLRGGHSSGNTIYF
TRBV9	14	-	TRBJ2-5	-	TGTGCCAGCAGCGTATGGGCAGGCCAAGAGACCCAGTACTTC	CASSVWAGQETQYF
TRBV28	15	-	TRBJ1-2	TRBD1	TGTGCCAGCAGCCTCGACAGGGGATCGGCGGGTGGCTACACCTTC	CASSLDRGSAGGYTF
TRBV11-2	17	-	TRBJ2-5	TRBD2	TGTGCCAGCAGCTTCCGAATTACTAGCGGGGGACAAGAGACCCAGTACTTC	CASSFRITSGGQETQYF
TRBV5-4	15	-	TRBJ2-7	TRBD2	TGTGCCAGCAGCCAAGAGGGACTAAACGATTACGAGCAGTACTTC	CASSQEGLNDYEQYF
TRBV6-6	16	-	TRBJ1-4	-	TGTGCCAGCATTTTCAGTTTGGCGTCATTGGGTGAAAAACTGTTTTTT	CASIFSLASLGEKLFF
TRBV6-6	15	-	TRBJ1-5	-	TGTGCCAGCGGACTCCGGGACACCTTCAATCAGCCCCAGCATTTT	CASGLRDTFNQPQHF
TRBV7-9	16	-	TRBJ2-4	-	TGTGCCAGCAGCCCCGCTGTAGAAATAGCCAAAAACATTCAGTACTTC	CASSPAVEIAKNIQYF
TRBV29-1	15	-	TRBJ2-6	TRBD1	TGCAGCGTGGGACAGGTCTCCTCTGGGGCCAACGTCCTGACTTTC	CSVGQVSSGANVLTF
TRBV9	15	few	TRBJ2-5	TRBD2	TGTGCCAGCAGCACCGGGACTAGCAGACAAGAGACCCAGTACTTC	CASSTGTSRQETQYF
TRBV5-4	11	-	TRBJ1-1	TRBD1	TGTGCCAGCAGCGGGGACAGGGAAGCTTTCTTT	CASSGDREAFF
TRBV2	15	-	TRBJ1-5	-	TGTGCCAGCAGTGGGGGTATGGGTAGCAATCAGCCCCAGCATTTT	CASSGGMGSNQPQHF
TRBV18	14	-	TRBJ2-1	TRBD1	TGTGCCAGCTCACCGTTGACAGGGTACAATGAGCAGTTCTTC	CASSPLTGYNEQFF
TRBV19	13	-	TRBJ1-4	-	TGTGCCAGTAGTATTGGGCAGAATGAAAAACTGTTTTTT	CASSIGQNEKLFF
TRBV6-5	13	-	TRBJ1-6	-	TGTGCCAGCAGTTACGACAGTAATTCACCCCTCCACTTT	CASSYDSNSPLHF
TRBV6-5	15	-	TRBJ2-7	-	TGTGCCAGCAGTTACTCTGATGGCGGCTCCTACGAGCAGTACTTC	CASSYSDGGSYEQYF
TRBV7-2	16	-	TRBJ1-2	-	TGTGCCAGCAGCTTAGAGGGGACCAGGGGAGGTCGGGCCTACACCTTC	CASSLEGTRGGRAYTF
TRBV7-6	14	-	TRBJ1-4	-	TGTGCCAGCAGCCGGGTCAGGGGTGGTGAAAAACTGTTTTTT	CASSRVRGGEKLFF
TRBV28	15	-	TRBJ1-5	-	TGTGCCAGCAGTACCATTGACAGAGTCAATCAGCCCCAGCATTTT	CASSTIDRVNQPQHF
TRBV28	14	-	TRBJ2-7	-	TGTGCCAGCAGCTCCGGGACGCACTCCTACGAGCAGTACTTC	CASSSGTHSYEQYF
TRBV5-6	16	-	TRBJ1-5	-	TGTGCCAGCAGCTTAGGAAATGGGGGCATGAATCAGCCCCAGCATTTT	CASSLGNGGMNQPQHF
TRBV7-9	14	medium-sized	TRBJ2-1	TRBD2	TGTGCCAGCAGCCCTTCCAGGACTAGTGGAAGGGAGTTCTTC	CASSPSRTSGREFF
TRBV6-5	14	-	TRBJ1-2	-	TGTGCCAGCAGTTACTCTCATGTTAGCTATGGCTACACCTTC	CASSYSHVSYGYTF
TRBV27	19	-	TRBJ2-6	-	TGTGCCAGCAGTTTTCGGGCAGGGTCTTACCTTCCTGGGGCCAACGTCCTGACTTTC	CASSFRAGSYLPGANVLTF
TRBV28	14	-	TRBJ1-1	-	TGTGCCAGCACCCCCGGGGGGGCCGACACTGAAGCTTTCTTT	CASTPGGADTEAFF
TRBV5-1	15	few	TRBJ2-3	-	TGCGCCAGCAGCTTGGGGGGCAGATCTACAGATACGCAGTATTTT	CASSLGGRSTDTQYF
TRBV11-3	15	-	TRBJ2-1	TRBD2	TGTGCCAGCAGCTCGAGAGCGGGAGGGAGCGATGAGCAGTTCTTC	CASSSRAGGSDEQFF
TRBV6-4	15	few	TRBJ2-7	TRBD2	TGTGCCAGCAAGCGGTCTGGGACTACGGCCTACGAGCAGTACTTC	CASKRSGTTAYEQYF
TRBV5-1	15	-	TRBJ2-5	TRBD2	TGCGCCAGCAGATTAGCGGGGGCGTACCAAGAGACCCAGTACTTC	CASRLAGAYQETQYF
TRBV6-5	16	-	TRBJ1-6	TRBD1	TGTGCCAGCAGTTACCAGGGACAGGGCTCCAGTTCACCCCTCCACTTT	CASSYQGQGSSSPLHF
TRBV28	15	-	TRBJ2-1	TRBD1	TGTGCCAGCAGTTCGACAGGGGTTCATCTCCATGAGCAGTTCTTC	CASSSTGVHLHEQFF
TRBV6-1	15	few	TRBJ1-2	-	TGTGCCAGCAGTGAAGCTGCGACAATGCACTATGGCTACACCTTC	CASSEAATMHYGYTF
TRBV13	14	-	TRBJ2-3	TRBD2	TGTGCCAGCAGCTCTAGCGGGAGGACAGATACGCAGTATTTT	CASSSSGRTDTQYF
TRBV5-4	18	once	TRBJ2-5	-	TGTGCCAGCAGCTTGTTCGCGGCTAGGGGACGCCAAGGGGAGACCCAGTACTTC	CASSLFAARGRQGETQYF
TRBV20-1	11	-	TRBJ1-4	TRBD1	TGCAGTGGGGGACAGGGGGAAAAACTGTTTTTT	CSGGQGEKLFF